This T cell receptor beta chain was documented in a study of long-term antiretroviral therapy in people with HIV. This CDR3 comprises 13 residues. Trimming took 0 bases from V and 3 from J, leaving 5 bases between them. The germline V gene has CDR1 SGHTA and CDR2 FQGTGA. The authors ran the immunoSEQ assay, v3.0, at survey level. Generated by immunoSEQ multiplex PCR, the TCRdb table keeps only in-frame clones and is missing some. This sample has about 42,000 clones; roughly 86% occur once, and the top ten carry roughly 4.9%. Per donor, a minimum of one pre-ART and a minimum of two post-ART PBMC samples were available. Specimens retained about 1-10 million cryopreserved PBMC preceding DNA extraction.

The TCR sequence derives from a woman aged 50 to 65 with HIV. The chain has TRBV7-3 and TRBJ1-1, with D hard to call. This sample comprised unsorted PBMCs, obtained 0.1 years before starting antiretroviral therapy. The CDR3 region has the DNA TGTGCCAGCAGCTTAACAACTGACACTGAAGCTTTCTTT. Amino acid sequence: CASSLTTDTEAFF.